This T cell receptor beta chain came from a study of early T cells in non-severe SARS-CoV-2 infection. Study at large: Bulk RNA taken from unsorted whole blood was sequenced, leaving chains unpaired.

Unique molecular identifiers were affixed to single, distinct cDNA molecules. TCRdb recomputed calls from the 5' RACE reads with MiXCR, one row per CDR3 protein. The sample has about 61,000 distinct CDR3 sequences; around 12% are singletons. The V and J ends lost 3 bases and 5 bases respectively, with 6 bases between them. The germline CDR1 and CDR2 sequences are SGDLS and YYNGEE. This CDR3 region has 13 residues. The sample was whole blood, taken at baseline. The sequence was collected from an adult who was a healthcare worker with PCR-confirmed SARS-CoV-2 infection or an uninfected control (not recorded which). The donor label of this sample is uncertain. This chain uses TRBV9 with TRBJ2-6; D remains ambiguous. The CDR3 nucleotides are TGTGCCAGCAGCGGGTACAGGGCCAACGTCCTGACTTTC. Its translation: CASSGYRANVLTF.